This record concerns one T cell receptor beta chain sequence. What it binds is unknown. Sequenced by immunoSEQ multiplex PCR; TCRdb stores in-frame clones only, minus some. The data show roughly 59,000 clones, with nearly 95% seen just once and roughly 5.2% held by the top ten. The CDR3 length is 14 residues. V gave up 2 bases and J gave up 11 bases, with 18 bases separating them. In germline, CDR1 is WNHNN, CDR2 SYGVQD (reference sequence). The data are from a study of cytomegalovirus exposure and HLA in healthy donors. Study results and caveats: Among TCR beta chains, those listed as cytomegalovirus-associated numbered 164. Most observed TCR sequences were rare, whereas some public TCRs were detected in many donors. Subsequent analysis revealed that first-cohort TCR clusters tended to co-occur in the 120 or so validation repertoires.

The chain joins TRBV10-1 to TRBJ1-1; D might be TRBD1 (6 bases). This TCR was recovered from a young man in good health and CMV-seropositive. The sample comprised PBMCs. CDR3: CASSEPGQSIGAFF. As DNA, the CDR3 is TGCGCCAGCAGTGAGCCGGGACAATCAATTGGGGCTTTCTTT.